The clone carrying this TCR beta chain was counted between two and nine times. Antigen specificity is unknown. Germline CDR1 reads MNHEY; CDR2 reads SVGAGI. V was pared by 0 bases and J by 6 bases, with 4 bases of the junction left unmatched. CDR3 length: 16 residues. The sample originates from a study of T cell responses to AZD1222 COVID-19 vaccine. Sequencing used immunoSEQ multiplex PCR; TCRdb keeps in-frame clones, though not all of them. The data contain 100,000 to 150,000 clones, 88% of them singletons. General observations from the study: Spike-specific TCR breadth and depth both grew after two AZD1222 doses. Vaccine-associated CD4 TCRs spanned spike, dominant at 160-218 and 743-854. In the spike-specific TCR repertoire, nearly half reportedly target unmutated variant regions. AZD1222 recipients seropositive at baseline numbered only six.

The genes are TRBV6-5 and TRBJ1-6, with 8 bases fitting TRBD1. The sample here was peripheral blood, taken on day 0 of AZD1222 vaccination. This TCR was recovered from an adult in good health. In DNA, the CDR3 is TGTGCCAGCAGTTACTCTGAGGACAGGGCTAATTCACCCCTCCACTTT. Translating gives CASSYSEDRANSPLHF.